The present TCR beta chain was sequenced within a study of blood T cell repertoires in COVID-19. In the study overall: From T cells, B-cell-depleted T cells, or PBMCs came the material, which was cDNA or gDNA.

The length of the CDR3 is 15 residues. Losses at the gene ends were 3 bases for V and 4 bases for J; bases not matched to a gene: 5. Germline CDR1 KGHDR, CDR2 SFDVKD. The Seattle patients, enrolled during active infection, were followed longitudinally. In the original workflow: Amplification of reference gene primers provided the estimated nucleated cell counts. Only in-frame clones appear in the TCRdb table, and some are missing; sequencing was by immunoSEQ multiplex PCR. V and J calls and clone size are as listed in that table; D and trimming were resolved from the DNA. The data contain approximately 150,000 clones, 84% of them singletons.

The sequence was obtained from a man aged 25 to 40 with COVID-19, enrolled during active disease. What was sequenced was peripheral blood. The chain employs TRBV24-1 and TRBJ1-5; 7 bases are shared with TRBD1. CDR3 region: CATSDRDSGNQPQHF. The DNA of the CDR3 is TGTGCCACCAGTGATCGGGACAGTGGAAATCAGCCCCAGCATTTT.